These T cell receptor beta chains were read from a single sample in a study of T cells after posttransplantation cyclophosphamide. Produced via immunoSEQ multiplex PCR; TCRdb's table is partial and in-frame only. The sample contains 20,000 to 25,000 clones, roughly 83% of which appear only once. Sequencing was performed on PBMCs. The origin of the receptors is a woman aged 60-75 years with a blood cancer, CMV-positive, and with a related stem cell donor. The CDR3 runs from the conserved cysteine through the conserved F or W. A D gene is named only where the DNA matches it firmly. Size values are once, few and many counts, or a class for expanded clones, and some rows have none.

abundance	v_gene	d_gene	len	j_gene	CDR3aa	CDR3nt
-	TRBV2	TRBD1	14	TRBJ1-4	CASSEGQGGEKLFF	TGTGCCAGCAGTGAAGGACAGGGAGGAGAAAAACTGTTTTTT
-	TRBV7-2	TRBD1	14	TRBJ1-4	CASSRDSSNEKLFF	TGTGCCAGCAGCAGGGACAGCTCTAATGAAAAACTGTTTTTT
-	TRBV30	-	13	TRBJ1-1	CAWVGRVNTEAFF	TGTGCCTGGGTTGGTCGGGTGAACACTGAAGCTTTCTTT
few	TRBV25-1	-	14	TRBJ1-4	CASSYPGVNEKLFF	TGTGCCAGCAGCTACCCGGGGGTTAATGAAAAACTGTTTTTT
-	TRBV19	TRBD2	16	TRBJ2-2	CASTRSGGRHTGELFF	TGTGCCAGTACCAGGAGCGGCGGGAGGCACACCGGGGAGCTGTTTTTT
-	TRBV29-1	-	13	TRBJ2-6	CSVERDTLNVLTF	TGCAGCGTCGAAAGGGACACCCTCAACGTCCTGACTTTC
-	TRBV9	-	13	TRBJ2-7	CASSVWGGSEQYF	TGTGCCAGCAGCGTATGGGGAGGTTCCGAGCAGTACTTC
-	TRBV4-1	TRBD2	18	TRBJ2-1	CASSRSRTSGGAYNEQFF	TGCGCCAGCAGCCGGTCTAGGACTAGCGGGGGCGCCTACAATGAGCAGTTCTTC
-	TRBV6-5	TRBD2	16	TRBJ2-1	CASSSRTSGRYNEQFF	TGTGCCAGCAGTTCCCGGACTAGCGGGAGATACAATGAGCAGTTCTTC
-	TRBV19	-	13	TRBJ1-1	CASSRVTNTEAFF	TGTGCCAGTAGTAGAGTCACGAACACTGAAGCTTTCTTT
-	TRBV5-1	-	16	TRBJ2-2	CASSLFPGSGTGELFF	TGCGCCAGCAGCTTGTTTCCCGGGAGTGGCACCGGGGAGCTGTTTTTT
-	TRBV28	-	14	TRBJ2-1	CASSAPGQGNEQFF	TGTGCCAGCAGTGCGCCGGGACAAGGCAATGAGCAGTTCTTC
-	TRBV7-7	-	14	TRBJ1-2	CAHPGGGRNYGYTF	TGTGCCCATCCTGGGGGCGGAAGAAACTATGGCTACACCTTC
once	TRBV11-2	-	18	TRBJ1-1	CASSLVSGVSRGYTEAFF	TGTGCCAGCAGCTTAGTTAGTGGGGTGTCTAGGGGATACACTGAAGCTTTCTTT
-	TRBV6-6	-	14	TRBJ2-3	CASSYGASIDTQYF	TGTGCCAGCAGTTACGGGGCGTCAATAGATACGCAGTATTTT
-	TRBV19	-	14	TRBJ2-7	CASSISGLSGEQYF	TGTGCCAGTAGTATATCGGGACTCTCTGGCGAGCAGTACTTC
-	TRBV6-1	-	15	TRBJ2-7	CASSEVWQGTTEQYF	TGTGCCAGCAGTGAAGTATGGCAGGGTACGACCGAGCAGTACTTC
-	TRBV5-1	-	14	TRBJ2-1	CASSFSPGFNEQFF	TGCGCCAGCAGCTTTTCTCCGGGATTCAATGAGCAGTTCTTC
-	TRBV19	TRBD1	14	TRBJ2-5	CASSTGTGLQTQYF	TGTGCCAGTAGTACAGGGACAGGATTACAGACCCAGTACTTC
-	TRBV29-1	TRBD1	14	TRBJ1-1	CSAQLGQGAVEAFF	TGCAGCGCTCAACTGGGACAGGGGGCCGTTGAAGCTTTCTTT
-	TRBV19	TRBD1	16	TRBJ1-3	CASSIGTGGAGNTIYF	TGTGCCAGTAGTATCGGGACAGGGGGCGCCGGAAACACCATATATTTT
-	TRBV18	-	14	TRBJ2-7	CASSPAVAAYEQYF	TGTGCCAGCTCACCGGCGGTTGCGGCCTACGAGCAGTACTTC
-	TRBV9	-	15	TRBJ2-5	CASSEEVGRGETQYF	TGTGCCAGCAGCGAGGAGGTGGGACGGGGGGAGACCCAGTACTTC
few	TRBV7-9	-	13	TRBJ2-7	CASKAGTTYEQYF	TGTGCCAGCAAGGCCGGAACTACCTACGAGCAGTACTTC
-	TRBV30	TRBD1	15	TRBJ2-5	CAWRTGGAWIETQYF	TGTGCCTGGAGGACAGGGGGCGCTTGGATAGAGACCCAGTACTTC
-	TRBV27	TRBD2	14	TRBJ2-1	CASALAGGYNEQFF	TGTGCCAGCGCACTAGCGGGAGGGTACAATGAGCAGTTCTTC
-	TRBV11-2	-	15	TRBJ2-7	CASSFYDRSSYEQYF	TGTGCCAGCAGCTTTTACGACCGGAGCTCCTACGAGCAGTACTTC
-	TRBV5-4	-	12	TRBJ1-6	CASSSQDSPLHF	TGTGCCAGCAGCTCACAGGATTCACCCCTCCACTTT
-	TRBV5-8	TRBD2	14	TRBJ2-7	CASSTLAGLDEQYF	TGTGCCAGCAGCACATTAGCGGGGCTCGACGAGCAGTACTTC
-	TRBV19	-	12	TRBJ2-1	CASSEGFNEQFF	TGTGCCAGTAGTGAGGGTTTTAATGAGCAGTTCTTC
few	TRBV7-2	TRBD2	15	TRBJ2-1	CASREDSGRGNEQFF	TGTGCCAGCAGGGAGGATAGCGGGAGGGGGAATGAGCAGTTCTTC
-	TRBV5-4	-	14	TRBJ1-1	CASSFLGAETEAFF	TGTGCCAGCAGCTTCCTGGGGGCTGAGACTGAAGCTTTCTTT
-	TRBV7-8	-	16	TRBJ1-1	CASSVTLGQANTEAFF	TGTGCCAGCAGCGTAACTTTGGGGCAAGCGAACACTGAAGCTTTCTTT
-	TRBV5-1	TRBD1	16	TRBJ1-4	CASSLGDRGFSEKLFF	TGCGCCAGCAGCTTGGGGGACAGGGGCTTTAGTGAAAAACTGTTTTTT
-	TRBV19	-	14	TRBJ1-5	CASSNRVGNQPQHF	TGTGCCAGTAGTAACAGGGTAGGCAATCAGCCCCAGCATTTT
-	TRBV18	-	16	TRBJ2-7	CASSPRPTGSEREQYF	TGTGCCAGCTCACCTCGTCCTACGGGAAGCGAACGCGAGCAGTACTTC
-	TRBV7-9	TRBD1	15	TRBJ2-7	CASSWGQGASYEQYF	TGTGCCAGCAGCTGGGGACAGGGAGCTTCCTACGAGCAGTACTTC
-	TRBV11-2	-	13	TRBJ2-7	CASSQAGLGEQYF	TGTGCCAGCAGCCAGGCCGGACTCGGCGAGCAGTACTTC
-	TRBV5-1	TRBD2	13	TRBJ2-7	CASSFNSGREQYF	TGCGCCAGCAGCTTCAATAGCGGGCGGGAGCAGTACTTC
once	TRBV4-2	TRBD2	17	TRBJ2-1	CASSQVWSSGSTEEQFF	TGTGCCAGCAGCCAAGTATGGTCTAGCGGCAGTACTGAGGAGCAGTTCTTC
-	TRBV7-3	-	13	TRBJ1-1	CASSSLRGTEAFF	TGTGCCAGCAGCAGCCTACGGGGCACTGAAGCTTTCTTT
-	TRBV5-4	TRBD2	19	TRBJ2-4	CASSLRLAGGPEAKNIQYF	TGTGCCAGCAGCTTGCGACTAGCGGGAGGGCCGGAGGCCAAAAACATTCAGTACTTC
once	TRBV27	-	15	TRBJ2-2	CASSFRRAAVGELFF	TGTGCCAGCAGTTTCCGCAGGGCCGCGGTCGGGGAGCTGTTTTTT
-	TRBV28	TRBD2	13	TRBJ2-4	CASRRGGSDIQYF	TGTGCCAGCAGGCGGGGAGGGAGTGACATTCAGTACTTC
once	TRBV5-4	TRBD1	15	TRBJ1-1	CASSLFDRVNTEAFF	TGTGCCAGCAGCTTGTTCGACAGGGTGAACACTGAAGCTTTCTTT
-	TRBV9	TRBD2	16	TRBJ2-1	CASSATGLAGPNEQFF	TGTGCCAGCAGCGCAACGGGACTAGCGGGACCCAATGAGCAGTTCTTC